The present T cell receptor (beta chain) was sequenced within a study of shared clonotypes between healthy human individuals. Findings and caveats of the study: In this cohort, only blood was sampled, and tissue repertoires likely differ.

From germline, CDR1 is SGHVS and CDR2 FQNEAQ. Trimming stripped 4 bases from V and 4 bases from J, with 4 bases between. CDR3 size: 12 residues. A word on this clone: Its target is not known.

Clones were read by immunoSEQ multiplex PCR, and TCRdb kept only the in-frame ones, dropping some. The sample has about 480,000 clones, 75% to 80% seen once. The sequenced sample was PBMCs. This rearrangement joins TRBV7-8 to TRBJ2-2, with D unclear. The TCR originated in a woman aged 40 to 49 in good health. Some clones in this sample may be carry-over from other donors' samples. DNA of the CDR3: TGTGCCAGCAGCTACCCCACCGGGGAGCTGTTTTTT. Protein: CASSYPTGELFF. Together with reference TRBV7-8 and TRBJ2-2, the CDR3 gives the full variable domain: GAGVSQSPRYKVAKRGQDVALRCDPISGHVSLFWYQQALGQGPEFLTYFQNEAQLDKSGLPSDRFFAERPEGSVSTLKIQRTQQEDSAVYLCASSYPTGELFFGEGSRLTVL.